This paragraph covers one T cell receptor (beta chain) sequence. With 5 bases clipped from V and 6 bases from J, the junction kept 5 bases outside the gene matches. The CDR3 is 13 amino acids. Germline V gene sequence: CDR1 SGHTA, CDR2 FQGNSA. This specimen belongs to a study of technical replicates of blood from four donors. Only in-frame clones appear in the TCRdb table, and some are missing; sequencing was by immunoSEQ multiplex PCR. Of about 53,000 clones listed, roughly 86% are singletons. Specimen: PBMCs. The source is a human donor in good health. Some clones in this sample may be carry-over from other donors' samples. This rearrangement joins TRBV7-2 to TRBJ1-2; 8 nucleotides match TRBD1. For the CDR3, the DNA is TGTGCCAGCAGCACCTCAGGGGGCGATGGCTACACCTTC. This encodes CASSTSGGDGYTF.